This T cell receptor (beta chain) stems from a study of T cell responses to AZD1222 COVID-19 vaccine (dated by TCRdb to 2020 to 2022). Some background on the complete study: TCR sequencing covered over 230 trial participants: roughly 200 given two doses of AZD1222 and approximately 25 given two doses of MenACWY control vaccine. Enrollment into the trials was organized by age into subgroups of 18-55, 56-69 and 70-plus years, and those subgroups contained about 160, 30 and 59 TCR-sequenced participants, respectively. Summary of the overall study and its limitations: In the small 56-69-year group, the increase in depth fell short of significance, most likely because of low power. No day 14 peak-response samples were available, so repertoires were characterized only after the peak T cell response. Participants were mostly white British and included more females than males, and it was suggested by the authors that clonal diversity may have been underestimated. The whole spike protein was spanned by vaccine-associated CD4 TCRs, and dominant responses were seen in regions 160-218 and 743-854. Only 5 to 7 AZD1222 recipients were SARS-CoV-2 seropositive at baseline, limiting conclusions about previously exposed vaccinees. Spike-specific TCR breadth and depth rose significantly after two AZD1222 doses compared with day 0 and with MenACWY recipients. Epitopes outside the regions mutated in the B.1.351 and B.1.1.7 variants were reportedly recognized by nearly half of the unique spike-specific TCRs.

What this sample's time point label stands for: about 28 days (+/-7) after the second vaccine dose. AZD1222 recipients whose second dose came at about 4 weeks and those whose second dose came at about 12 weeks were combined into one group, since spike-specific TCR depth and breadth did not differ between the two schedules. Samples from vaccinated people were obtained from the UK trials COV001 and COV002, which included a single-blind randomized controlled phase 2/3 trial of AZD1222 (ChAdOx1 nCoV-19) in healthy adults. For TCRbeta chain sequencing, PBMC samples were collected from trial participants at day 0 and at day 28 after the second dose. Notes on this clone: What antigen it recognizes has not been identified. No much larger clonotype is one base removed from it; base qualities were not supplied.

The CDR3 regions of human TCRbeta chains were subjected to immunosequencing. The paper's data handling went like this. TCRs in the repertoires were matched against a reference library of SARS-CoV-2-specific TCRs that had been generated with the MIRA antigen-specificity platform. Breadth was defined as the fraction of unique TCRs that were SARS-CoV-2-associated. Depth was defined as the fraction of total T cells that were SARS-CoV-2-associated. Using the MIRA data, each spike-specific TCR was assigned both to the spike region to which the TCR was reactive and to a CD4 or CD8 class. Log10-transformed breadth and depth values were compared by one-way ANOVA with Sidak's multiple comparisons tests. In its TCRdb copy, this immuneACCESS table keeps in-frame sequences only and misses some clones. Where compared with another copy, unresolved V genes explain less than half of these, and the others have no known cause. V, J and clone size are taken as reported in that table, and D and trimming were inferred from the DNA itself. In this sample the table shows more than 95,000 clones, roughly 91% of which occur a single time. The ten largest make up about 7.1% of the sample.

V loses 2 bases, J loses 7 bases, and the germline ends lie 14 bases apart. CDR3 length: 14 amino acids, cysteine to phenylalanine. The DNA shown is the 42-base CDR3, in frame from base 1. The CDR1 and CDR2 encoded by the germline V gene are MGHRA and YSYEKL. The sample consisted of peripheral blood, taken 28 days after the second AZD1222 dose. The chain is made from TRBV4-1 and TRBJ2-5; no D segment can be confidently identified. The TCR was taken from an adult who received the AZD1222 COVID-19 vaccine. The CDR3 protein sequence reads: CASSQLEIFGTQYF. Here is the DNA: TGCGCCAGCAGCCAACTTGAGATTTTTGGGACCCAGTACTTC.